The rows below give T cell receptor beta chains drawn from one sample of a study of T cell responses to AZD1222 COVID-19 vaccine. Assay: immunoSEQ multiplex PCR; the TCRdb copy retains only in-frame clones and omits some. The sample yields around 140,000 clones, 75% to 90% seen once. The sample here was peripheral blood, taken 28 days after the second AZD1222 dose. Receptors were obtained from an adult who received the AZD1222 COVID-19 vaccine. The CDR3 runs from the conserved cysteine through the conserved F or W. The D gene is left open where the match is weak. Not all rows give a size; the values are once, few, many and, for expanded clones, a class.

j_call,v_call,clone_size,d_call,cdr3_aa,cdr3_nt
TRBJ1-1,TRBV6-5,-,-,CASSYSVNTEAFF,TGTGCCAGCAGTTACTCAGTGAACACTGAAGCTTTCTTT
TRBJ1-4,TRBV7-2,-,TRBD1,CASSLRQGTNEKLFF,TGTGCCAGCAGCTTGAGACAGGGAACTAATGAAAAACTGTTTTTT
TRBJ1-1,TRBV11-2,-,-,CASSQGASTEAFF,TGTGCCAGCAGCCAAGGGGCCTCCACTGAAGCTTTCTTT
TRBJ2-2,TRBV7-8,once,-,CASSSVQGPGELFF,TGTGCCAGCAGCTCAGTTCAGGGCCCCGGGGAGCTGTTTTTT
TRBJ2-7,TRBV10-3,-,TRBD1,CAISESRGTGGYEQYF,TGTGCCATCAGTGAGTCGAGAGGGACAGGGGGCTACGAGCAGTACTTC
TRBJ1-3,TRBV18,-,-,CASSRTQGQNTIYF,TGTGCCAGCTCACGAACACAGGGCCAAAACACCATATATTTT
TRBJ2-1,TRBV5-1,-,TRBD2,CASSPGTSGLVSYNEQFF,TGCGCCAGCAGCCCCGGGACTAGCGGGTTAGTCTCCTACAATGAGCAGTTCTTC
TRBJ1-4,TRBV19,-,-,CASSIGHEKLFF,TGTGCCAGTAGTATAGGACATGAAAAACTGTTTTTT
TRBJ2-3,TRBV3-1/TRBV3-2,-,TRBD2,CASSQEAEPGLVADTQYF,TGTGCCAGCAGCCAAGAGGCGGAACCGGGACTAGTCGCAGATACGCAGTATTTT
TRBJ2-7,TRBV7-3,-,-,CASSLRGDRSEQYF,TGTGCCAGCAGCTTACGCGGGGACCGCTCCGAGCAGTACTTC
TRBJ2-3,TRBV11-2,-,-,CASSSLASTDTQYF,TGTGCCAGCAGCTCTCTAGCGAGCACAGATACGCAGTATTTT
TRBJ2-2,TRBV6-5,-,-,CASSYRDPNTGELFF,TGTGCCAGCAGCTACAGGGACCCGAACACCGGGGAGCTGTTTTTT
TRBJ1-5,TRBV10-1,-,TRBD1,CASRGTGRRIGNQPQHF,TGCGCCAGCAGGGGGACAGGGAGGAGAATCGGCAATCAGCCCCAGCATTTT
TRBJ2-3,TRBV30,-,-,CAWTGTISTDTQYF,TGTGCCTGGACCGGGACCATTAGCACAGATACGCAGTATTTT
TRBJ1-6,TRBV6-5,-,TRBD1,CASSPGQAYNSPLHF,TGTGCCAGCAGTCCTGGACAGGCCTATAATTCACCCCTCCACTTT
TRBJ2-7,TRBV6-1,-,-,CASSEGPGSEQYF,TGTGCCAGCAGTGAAGGCCCGGGGTCCGAGCAGTACTTC
TRBJ1-2,TRBV9,-,-,CASSVEGLGGYTF,TGTGCCAGCAGCGTAGAGGGGCTCGGGGGCTACACCTTC
TRBJ1-2,TRBV28,-,-,CATGDRLGGYTF,TGTGCCACCGGTGACAGGCTCGGTGGCTACACCTTC
TRBJ1-6,TRBV7-2,-,-,CASSLVRSYNSPLHF,TGTGCCAGCAGCTTAGTACGCTCCTATAATTCACCCCTCCACTTT
TRBJ2-2,TRBV28,-,TRBD2,CASRPYRAGAGELFF,TGTGCCTCTCGCCCTTATCGGGCGGGGGCCGGGGAGCTGTTTTTT
TRBJ1-5,TRBV6-5,-,TRBD1,CASRSTGAGNQPQHF,TGTGCCAGCCGCTCTACAGGGGCAGGTAATCAGCCCCAGCATTTT
TRBJ2-3,TRBV10-3,-,-,CAISDLAQPSTDTQYF,TGTGCCATCAGTGATCTAGCGCAACCTAGCACAGATACGCAGTATTTT
TRBJ2-4,TRBV29-1,-,TRBD1,CSVSTDRGAKNIQYF,TGCAGCGTTAGCACGGACAGGGGCGCCAAAAACATTCAGTACTTC